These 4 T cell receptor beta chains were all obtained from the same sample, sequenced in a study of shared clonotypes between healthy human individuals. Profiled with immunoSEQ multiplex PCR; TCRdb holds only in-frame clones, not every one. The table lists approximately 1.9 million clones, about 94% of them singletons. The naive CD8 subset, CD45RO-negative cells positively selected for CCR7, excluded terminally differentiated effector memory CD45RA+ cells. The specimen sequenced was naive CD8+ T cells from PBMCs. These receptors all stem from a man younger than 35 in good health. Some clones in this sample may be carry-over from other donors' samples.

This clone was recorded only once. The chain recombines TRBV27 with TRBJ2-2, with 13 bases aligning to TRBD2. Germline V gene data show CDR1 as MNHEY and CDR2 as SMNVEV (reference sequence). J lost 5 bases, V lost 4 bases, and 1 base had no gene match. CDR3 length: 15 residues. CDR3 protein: CASSWGLAGTGELFF. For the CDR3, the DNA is TGTGCCAGCAGTTGGGGACTAGCGGGAACCGGGGAGCTGTTTTTT.

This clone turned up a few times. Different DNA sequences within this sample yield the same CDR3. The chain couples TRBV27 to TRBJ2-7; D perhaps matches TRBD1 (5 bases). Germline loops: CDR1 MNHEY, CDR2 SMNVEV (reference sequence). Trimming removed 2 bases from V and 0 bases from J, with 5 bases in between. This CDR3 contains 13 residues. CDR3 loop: CASSLDSSYEQYF. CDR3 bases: TGTGCCAGCAGTTTAGACAGCTCCTACGAGCAGTACTTC.

The CDR3 DNA is TGTGCCAGCAGCGTAGAGGGCAGCAACAATGAGCAGTTCTTC. This gives the protein CASSVEGSNNEQFF. The chain links TRBV9 to TRBJ2-1; D uncertain. Germline CDR1 SGDLS, CDR2 YYNGEE. CDR3 length: 14 amino acids. The V gene lost 0 bases and the J gene lost 5 bases, with 9 bases spanning the gap. Supplemented by reference TRBV9 and TRBJ2-1, the full variable domain reads DSGVTQTPKHLITATGQRVTLRCSPRSGDLSVYWYQQSLDQGLQFLIQYYNGEERAKGNILERFSAQQFPDLHSELNLSSLELGDSALYFCASSVEGSNNEQFFGPGTRLTVL.

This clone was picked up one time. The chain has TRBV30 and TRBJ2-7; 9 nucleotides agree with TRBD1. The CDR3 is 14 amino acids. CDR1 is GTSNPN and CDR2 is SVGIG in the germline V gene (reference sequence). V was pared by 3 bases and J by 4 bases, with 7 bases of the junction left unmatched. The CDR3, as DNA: TGTGCCTGGAGAAGTCCCGGGACAGGGTACGAGCAGTACTTC. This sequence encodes CAWRSPGTGYEQYF.